Presented here are 31 T cell receptor beta chains from one specimen sequenced in a study of vaccination effects on CD4 cells after COVID-19. The antigens these receptors bind are not known. ViraFEST assay sequencing came after antigen-specific CD4+ T cells were expanded with viral peptide pools. Culture lasted about ten days before CD4+ T cell isolation. Participants received two doses of either the BNT162b2 or mRNA-1273 vaccine. Repertoires were generated with immunoSEQ multiplex PCR, while TCRdb's copy carries only in-frame clones and drops some. The sample consists of fewer than 15,000 clones, roughly 75% of them appearing once. The source material was CD4+ T cells from PBMCs cultured with HCoV-NL63 spike peptides, sampled after COVID-19 vaccination. The source is a human donor who received a COVID-19 vaccine.

This chain joins TRBV24-1 and TRBJ2-4; D is possibly TRBD2 (5 bases). This CDR3 comprises 15 residues. V dropped 4 bases and J dropped 8 bases, with 17 bases sitting between them. Per germline, CDR1 KGHDR and CDR2 SFDVKD. This CDR3 reads CATSDRGQAGDIQYF. CDR3 in DNA: TGTGCCACCAGTGACCGTGGTCAAGCCGGGGACATTCAGTACTTC.

This chain joins TRBV6-5 and TRBJ2-1; 11 bases match TRBD2. CDR1 MNHEY and CDR2 SVGAGI come from the germline V gene. Trimming removed 5 bases from V and 3 bases from J; junction bases left unmatched: 0. The CDR3 consists of 14 residues. The chain's CDR3 is CASSLAGGYNEQFF. The CDR3 DNA reads as TGTGCCAGCAGTCTAGCGGGAGGCTACAATGAGCAGTTCTTC.

The J gene is TRBJ2-7, the V gene TRBV7-8; a possible D gene is TRBD1 (5 bases). The germline V gene encodes CDR1 SGHVS and CDR2 FQNEAQ. Between the trimmed V and J ends, which lost 2 bases and 7 bases, there was a span of 15 bases. The CDR3 runs 14 residues. The CDR3 sequence: CASSLKFGAAEQYF. As DNA, the CDR3 is TGTGCCAGCAGCTTAAAATTTGGGGCGGCGGAGCAGTACTTC.

The V and J genes are TRBV5-1 and TRBJ2-7; 8 positions agree with TRBD1. The V gene's germline CDR1 is SGHRS and CDR2 YFSETQ. J gave up 4 bases and V 5 bases, and 8 bases lay outside the gene matches. This CDR3 has 14 residues. The DNA for the CDR3 is TGCGCCAGCAGTCGAGGACAGGGCCCTTACGAGCAGTACTTC. This codes for CASSRGQGPYEQYF.

This chain uses TRBV20-1 with TRBJ2-1, with 7 bases matching TRBD2. Losses at the gene ends were 7 bases for V and 14 bases for J; bases not matched to a gene: 11. The CDR3 spans 11 residues. Per germline, CDR1 DFQATT and CDR2 SNEGSKA (reference sequence). The CDR3 reads CSGRWGTMEFF. The CDR3 nucleotides read TGCAGTGGGCGATGGGGGACTATGGAGTTCTTC.

V gene TRBV3-1 (or the pseudogene TRBV3-2) combines with J gene TRBJ2-2; no clear D gene. Germline V gene sequence: CDR1 LGHDT, CDR2 YNNKEL (reference sequence). V was pared by 1 base and J by 7 bases, with 1 base between. The CDR3 covers 11 residues. The CDR3 nucleotides are TGTGCCAGCAGCCAAGGCGGGGAGCTGTTTTTT. Its translation is CASSQGGELFF.

This clone has just a few counts. This sequence joins TRBV7-3 and TRBJ2-2; 9 bases agree with TRBD2. The trim removed 5 bases at V and 1 base at J, leaving 8 bases unmatched. The germline V gene encodes CDR1 SGHTA and CDR2 FQGTGA. The CDR3 contains 17 residues. The DNA of the CDR3 is TGTGCCAGCAGCCCGTCCGGGACTAGCTTGAACACCGGGGAGCTGTTTTTT. Its translation: CASSPSGTSLNTGELFF.

The rearrangement links TRBV4-1 to TRBJ2-7; no reliable D call. CDR3 length: 12 residues. From germline, CDR1 is MGHRA and CDR2 YSYEKL. V was shortened by 6 bases and J by 2 bases, with 8 bases between the two germline ends. The CDR3 region has the DNA TGCGCCAGCAGTCGAGACACCTACGAGCAGTACTTC. It encodes CASSRDTYEQYF.

This clone was counted once. The genes are TRBV9 and TRBJ2-7; the D is unclear. The germline V and J ends were trimmed by 0 bases and 0 bases, with 13 bases remaining between them. This CDR3 comprises 16 residues. Germline CDR1 reads SGDLS; CDR2 reads YYNGEE. The CDR3 protein is CASSVGLEPSSYEQYF. CDR3 DNA: TGTGCCAGCAGCGTAGGCCTAGAACCGAGCTCCTACGAGCAGTACTTC.

This clone came up once. The gene calls are TRBV11-2 and TRBJ2-1; tentatively, D is TRBD1 (6 bases). The CDR3 is made up of 17 amino acids. V was clipped by 5 bases and J by 6 bases, with 23 bases between them. CDR1 and CDR2 (germline): SGHAT, FQNNGV. CDR3: CASSQVARRTVRNEQFF. CDR3 in DNA: TGTGCCAGCAGCCAAGTCGCCCGCCGGACAGTCCGCAATGAGCAGTTCTTC.

J is TRBJ2-1 and V is TRBV5-1, with D perhaps matching TRBD1 or TRBD2 (5 bases each). The ends were cut back, 6 bases at V and 0 bases at J, with 19 bases in the middle. Germline values: CDR1 SGHRS, CDR2 YFSETQ. The CDR3 spans 17 residues. CDR3 coding DNA: TGCGCCAGCAATAAGGGGAGTGGGACGAGCTCCTACAATGAGCAGTTCTTC. Translated: CASNKGSGTSSYNEQFF.

This chain uses TRBV6-5 with TRBJ2-3, with D uncertain. Germline CDR1 and CDR2: MNHEY and SVGAGI. The V and J ends lost 7 bases and 6 bases respectively, with 8 bases between them. The CDR3 length is 11 residues. The CDR3 DNA follows: TGTGCCAGCAAAAGGACGGATACGCAGTATTTT. It translates to CASKRTDTQYF.

The genes are TRBV7-2 and TRBJ1-2; 8 bases match TRBD1. The CDR3 length is 14 residues. The V gene end was trimmed by 1 base and the J gene end by 6 bases; junction bases not matched to a gene: 4. Germline V lookup: CDR1 SGHTA, CDR2 FQGNSA. The CDR3 DNA is TGTGCCAGCAGCTTAGGGACAGGGAATCATGGCTACACCTTC. This translates into CASSLGTGNHGYTF.

This chain links TRBV5-1 with TRBJ1-5, with a tentative D call TRBD1 (5 bases). The V gene's germline CDR1 is SGHRS and CDR2 YFSETQ. The V gene lost 1 base and the J gene lost 7 bases, with 9 bases spanning the gap. This CDR3 region has 13 residues. CDR3 DNA sequence: TGCGCCAGCAGCTTGTCAGGGCAACAGCCCCAGCATTTT. It translates to CASSLSGQQPQHF. Drawing the rest from reference TRBV5-1 and TRBJ1-5, the complete variable domain is KAGVTQTPRYLIKTRGQQVTLSCSPISGHRSVSWYQQTPGQGLQFLFEYFSETQRNKGNFPGRFSGRQFSNSRSEMNVSTLELGDSALYLCASSLSGQQPQHFGDGTRLSIL.

This chain joins TRBV23-1 and TRBJ2-7; 7 positions match TRBD1. TRBV23-1 is an ORF, with its function uncertain. The length of the CDR3 is 16 residues. V gave up 0 bases and J gave up 3 bases; unmatched junction bases: 8. CDR3 DNA sequence: TGCGCCAGCAGTCAATCCATAGCTGGGACAGACTACGAGCAGTACTTC. Translation gives CASSQSIAGTDYEQYF.

The CDR3 is CASSLWSGNFRGEQFF. CDR3 in DNA: TGTGCCAGCAGCTTATGGAGCGGGAACTTTAGGGGGGAGCAGTTCTTC. The chain carries TRBV7-8 and TRBJ2-1, with D possibly TRBD2 on 7 matching bases. CDR3 length: 16 amino acids. CDR1 is SGHVS and CDR2 is FQNEAQ in the germline V gene. The germline V and J ends were trimmed by 2 bases and 10 bases, with 21 bases remaining between them.

V and J are TRBV11-1 and TRBJ2-5, with 11 bases matching TRBD1. V was clipped by 5 bases and J by 4 bases; unmatched bases: 6. The CDR3 consists of 15 residues. The V gene's germline CDR1 is SGHAT and CDR2 FQDESV (reference sequence). The CDR3 bases are TGTGCCAGCAGCATAGGACAGGGGGCGAGAGAGACCCAGTACTTC. Its translation: CASSIGQGARETQYF.

The genes are TRBV18 and TRBJ1-1; D is undetermined. The CDR3 totals 13 residues. V was clipped by 6 bases and J by 10 bases, with 18 bases between them. The V gene's germline CDR1 is KGHSH and CDR2 LQKENI. The CDR3 sequence is CASSSARAPGAFF. CDR3 sequence (DNA): TGTGCCAGCTCGTCCGCAAGGGCCCCCGGAGCTTTCTTT.

The chain is built from TRBV7-2 and TRBJ2-1; 14 bases fit TRBD2. Germline-derived CDR1 and CDR2 are SGHTA and FQGNSA. The J segment lost 8 bases and the V segment lost 5 bases, leaving 8 bases of the junction unmatched. CDR3 length: 16 amino acids. CDR3 bases: TGTGCCAGCAGCCCCCCGGGACTAGCGGGGGTGGATGAGCAGTTCTTC. Its translation is CASSPPGLAGVDEQFF. The full variable domain, rest sourced from reference TRBV7-2 and TRBJ2-1, is GAGVSQSPSNKVTEKGKDVELRCDPISGHTALYWYRQSLGQGLEFLIYFQGNSAPDKSGLPSDRFSAERTGGSVSTLTIQRTQQEDSAVYLCASSPPGLAGVDEQFFGPGTRLTVL.

The V and J genes are TRBV20-1 and TRBJ2-7, with D hard to call. Germline V CDR1 and CDR2: DFQATT, SNEGSKA (reference sequence). The CDR3 has 11 residues. Trimming removed 0 bases at V and 2 bases at J, with 2 bases between. This CDR3 reads CSARDTYEQYF. DNA of the CDR3: TGCAGTGCTAGAGATACCTACGAGCAGTACTTC.

V and J are TRBV28 and TRBJ2-3; 8 bases fit TRBD1. Trimming removed 6 bases from V and 2 bases from J; junction bases left unmatched: 7. Germline CDR1 is MDHEN and CDR2 is SYDVKM. CDR3 size: 15 residues. DNA for the CDR3: TGTGCCAGCAGCCCTGGACAGGGATTCACAGATACGCAGTATTTT. It is translated as CASSPGQGFTDTQYF.

This chain connects TRBV7-2 to TRBJ2-1; no clear D. V was cut by 1 base and J by 5 bases, with 12 bases left in between. This CDR3 is 15 amino acids long. Germline V gene data show CDR1 as SGHTA and CDR2 as FQGNSA. CDR3 sequence (DNA): TGTGCCAGCAGCTTAGATGGTACGGGTAACAATGAGCAGTTCTTC. Its protein product is CASSLDGTGNNEQFF.

This clone is labeled as medium-sized. The chain employs TRBV15 and TRBJ2-5, with 7 bases matching TRBD2. The CDR3 runs to 20 residues. Trimming at V came to 5 bases and at J to 5 bases, leaving 26 bases not matched to a gene. Germline CDR1 is LNHNV and CDR2 is YYDKDF (reference sequence). This CDR3 reads CATSLEGYRRSGVAGETQYF. Written as DNA, the CDR3 is TGTGCCACCAGCCTAGAGGGGTATAGGAGGAGCGGGGTTGCGGGGGAGACCCAGTACTTC.

The chain couples TRBV30 to TRBJ2-6; 8 nucleotides agree with TRBD1. The V and J ends lost 1 base and 2 bases, in that order; junction bases with no gene match: 7. The CDR3 loop spans 17 amino acids. CDR1 and CDR2 from the germline V gene are GTSNPN and SVGIG (reference sequence). In nucleotides, the CDR3 is TGTGCCTGGAGTGCCCACAGGGGGGCGGCTGGGGCCAACGTCCTGACTTTC. Translating it yields CAWSAHRGAAGANVLTF.

V gene TRBV28 combines with J gene TRBJ1-4; TRBD1 aligns across 8 bases. CDR1 is MDHEN, CDR2 SYDVKM, per germline. Trimming cost V 4 bases and J 7 bases; bases outside gene matches: 8. The CDR3 has 15 residues. CDR3 sequence: CASSSDRGSREKLFF. The CDR3 DNA follows: TGTGCCAGCAGTTCCGACAGGGGTTCGCGTGAAAAACTGTTTTTT.

The chain carries TRBV3-1 (or the pseudogene TRBV3-2) and TRBJ2-7, with TRBD1 matching 7 bases. This CDR3 contains 14 residues. CDR1 and CDR2 from the germline V gene are LGHDT and YNNKEL (reference sequence). Losses at the gene ends were 4 bases for V and 0 bases for J; bases not matched to a gene: 3. CDR3: CASSLQGDSYEQYF. The DNA for the CDR3 is TGTGCCAGCAGCCTCCAGGGGGACTCCTACGAGCAGTACTTC.

The chain combines TRBV7-9 with TRBJ2-2; possibly TRBD2 for D (6 bases). The CDR3 has 13 amino acids. With 5 bases removed from V and 7 bases from J, the gap between germline ends came to 11 bases. CDR1 SEHNR and CDR2 FQNEAQ come from the germline V gene (reference sequence). DNA for the CDR3: TGTGCCAGCAGCCTCTTCGGGGGCGGGGAGCTGTTTTTT. Amino acid sequence: CASSLFGGGELFF.

CDR3 bases: TGTGCCAGCAGTTATGGCGGGGCTTCCTACAATGAGCAGTTCTTC. This sequence encodes CASSYGGASYNEQFF. The chain has TRBV6-2 or TRBV6-3 and TRBJ2-1; D possibly corresponds to TRBD2 (6 bases). The CDR3 is made up of 15 amino acids. Trimming shortened V by 3 bases and J by 1 base, and 10 bases separated the two germline ends. Germline V lookup: CDR1 MNHEY, CDR2 SVGEGT.

The rearrangement joins TRBV2 to TRBJ2-3, with a tentative D call TRBD2 (5 bases). V was trimmed by 6 bases and J by 0 bases, leaving 10 bases between them. CDR3 length: 14 amino acids. Germline V gene sequence: CDR1 SNHLY, CDR2 FYNNEI. CDR3 in amino acids: CASRERASTDTQYF. The CDR3 nucleotides read TGTGCCAGCAGGGAGAGGGCTAGCACAGATACGCAGTATTTT.

The chain recombines TRBV5-1 with TRBJ2-7; TRBD1 matches at 8 bases. Germline values: CDR1 SGHRS, CDR2 YFSETQ. The CDR3 has 13 amino acids. V lost 7 bases, J lost 3 bases, and 6 bases stayed unmatched. The DNA of the CDR3 is TGCGCCAGCGGGACAGGATATTTCTACGAGCAGTACTTC. Residues: CASGTGYFYEQYF.

This clone was detected once. The chain uses TRBV21-1 and TRBJ2-3. TRBV21-1 is classified as a pseudogene. The CDR3 runs 13 residues. CDR3 residues: CASRGIGTDTQYF. The CDR3 coding sequence is TGTGCCAGCAGGGGTATCGGAACAGATACGCAGTATTTT.